This T cell receptor beta chain emerged from a study of sequential checkpoint blockade in melanoma. Study-level information: Each arm's sequence ended with maintenance nivolumab.

Treatment of the sample: randomized to nivolumab then ipilimumab (arm A) or the reverse (arm B). The sample holds one count of this clone. Using immunoSEQ multiplex PCR, the repertoire was profiled, and TCRdb retains in-frame clones only, with some absent. The sample contains approximately 34,000 clones, 84% of which appear only once. Trimming removed 6 bases from V and 4 bases from J, with 31 bases in between. The CDR3 runs to 20 residues. Germline lookup yields CDR1 LGHNT and CDR2 FRNRAP. The chain joins TRBV12-5 to TRBJ1-5; D is uncertain. The origin of this receptor is a human donor with melanoma. The material sequenced was CD8+ T cells sorted from blood (inferred from file names), taken from a patient given nivolumab and ipilimumab in sequence. CDR3 sequence (DNA): TGTGCTAGTGGCCGCTCCTCCCCCCACGATGAACAGTTTTTTAATCAGCCCCAGCATTTT. Amino acid sequence: CASGRSSPHDEQFFNQPQHF.